This TCR beta chain is drawn from a study of T cell repertoires in cytomegalovirus infection. At the level of the study: Shared public TCR beta signatures pointed to both CMV infection and a matching HLA type. Study results and caveats: The study found HLA-C-restricted CMV-specific TCR beta clonotypes dominating the ex vivo response. There were carriers of CMV plus the relevant HLA, and cumulative public TCR beta family frequency identified them.

This clonotype appeared many times. Its antigen is as yet unknown. One entry per CDR3 protein, called by TCRdb with MiXCR from the reads. The table records roughly 140,000 distinct CDR3 sequences, 23% of them present only once. The CDR3 runs 13 residues. The V gene's germline CDR1 is SEHNR and CDR2 FQNEAQ (reference sequence). The ends were cut back, 1 base at V and 3 bases at J, with 6 bases in the middle. Sequencing was performed on PBMCs. The J gene is TRBJ2-5, the V gene TRBV7-9; no definite D call. This sequence was found in a human donor in good health (CMV status not recorded). Some clones in this sample may be carry-over from other donors' samples. The CDR3 DNA reads TGTGCCAGCAGCTTAGATGTCGAAGAGACCCAGTACTTC. This sequence encodes CASSLDVEETQYF.